The clone carrying this T cell receptor (beta chain) showed up just once. Its target is unknown. The J segment lost 3 bases and the V segment lost 1 base, leaving 0 bases of the junction unmatched. This CDR3 contains 16 residues. Germline V gene sequence: CDR1 SGHNT, CDR2 YENEEA. The data were taken from a study of cytomegalovirus exposure and HLA in healthy donors. Study observations and caveats: In vitro work confirmed that a few CMV-associated chains recognize CMV antigens. Both high specificity and high sensitivity reportedly marked the classifier's diagnosis of cytomegalovirus status. The listing of approximately 160 TCR beta chains classed them as cytomegalovirus-associated.

The study drew the donors from its approximately 130-subject validation cohort, separate from the approximately 700-subject first cohort. Here immunoSEQ multiplex PCR was the method, and the copy in TCRdb shows in-frame clones only, minus some. The sample yields about 130,000 clones, under 90% seen once. Sequencing was done on a sample of PBMCs. The chain carries TRBV11-3 and TRBJ2-3, with 14 bases aligning to TRBD2. This receptor was obtained from a young woman in good health and CMV-seronegative. The CDR3: CASSLGTSGRTDTQYF. CDR3 in DNA: TGTGCCAGCAGCTTAGGGACTAGCGGGAGGACAGATACGCAGTATTTT.